A selection of T cell receptor beta chains follows, all from one sample in a study of response to subunit inactivated influenza vaccine. TCRdb redid the calling of the RT-PCR reads with MiXCR, one entry per CDR3 protein. This table holds over 400,000 distinct CDR3 sequences, under 15% found once. The sample consisted of PBMCs from blood, taken about 40 days after vaccination. Receptor source: a man aged 50-60 years who received an inactivated influenza vaccine. Both conserved end residues are trimmed from each CDR3. D genes are given only for firm matches. Clone size is stated in some rows and not others, as once, few, many or a class when expanded.

TRBV24-1	few	TRBD2	ATSDASGSTYNEQF
TRBV5-5	many	TRBD1	ASSLFRGLNSPLH
TRBV12-3/TRBV12-4	few	-	ASSLLWNTEAF
TRBV7-2	few	TRBD1	ASSLGQDRMNTEAF
TRBV20-1	few	-	SVGLPSVYEQY
TRBV24-1	-	TRBD2	ATSDLWTSGRGDGELF
TRBV27	few	-	ASSFYYYNEQF
TRBV12-3/TRBV12-4	many	-	ASSLTGTVTDTQY
TRBV4-1	many	TRBD1	ASSQAKTGGSQPQH
TRBV20-1	few	TRBD2	SATGGLAGANEQF
TRBV3-1	many	TRBD1	ASSQGGGSGLGGYT
TRBV20-1	many	-	SASKGSYGYT
TRBV7-2	-	-	ASSLAHGMSDEKLF
TRBV3-1	few	-	ASSQAGRVNEQF
TRBV11-2	many	-	ASSLDMSGADPWY
TRBV5-1	few	-	ASSFRGDNTEAF
TRBV6-5	-	-	ASSYAGYGGELF
TRBV6-1	-	-	ASRNGQAGHYEQY
TRBV28	few	TRBD1	ASSPGQGGDTSSPLH
TRBV20-1	many	-	SAPYQMGGELF
TRBV7-9	once	-	ASSGGFSGANVLT
TRBV29-1	few	TRBD2	SVTSGVNYNEQF
TRBV2	-	-	ASSLYTGPGANVLT
TRBV25-1	-	-	ASSPPGGGMYPQETQY
TRBV7-6	-	TRBD2	ASSLGPASGRGEQY
TRBV6-1	many	-	ASSASVGGNQPQH
TRBV27	-	-	ASRPRRADTQY
TRBV5-4	-	TRBD1	ASSPGTVPVQETQY
TRBV7-2	-	-	ASSLILTNQPQH